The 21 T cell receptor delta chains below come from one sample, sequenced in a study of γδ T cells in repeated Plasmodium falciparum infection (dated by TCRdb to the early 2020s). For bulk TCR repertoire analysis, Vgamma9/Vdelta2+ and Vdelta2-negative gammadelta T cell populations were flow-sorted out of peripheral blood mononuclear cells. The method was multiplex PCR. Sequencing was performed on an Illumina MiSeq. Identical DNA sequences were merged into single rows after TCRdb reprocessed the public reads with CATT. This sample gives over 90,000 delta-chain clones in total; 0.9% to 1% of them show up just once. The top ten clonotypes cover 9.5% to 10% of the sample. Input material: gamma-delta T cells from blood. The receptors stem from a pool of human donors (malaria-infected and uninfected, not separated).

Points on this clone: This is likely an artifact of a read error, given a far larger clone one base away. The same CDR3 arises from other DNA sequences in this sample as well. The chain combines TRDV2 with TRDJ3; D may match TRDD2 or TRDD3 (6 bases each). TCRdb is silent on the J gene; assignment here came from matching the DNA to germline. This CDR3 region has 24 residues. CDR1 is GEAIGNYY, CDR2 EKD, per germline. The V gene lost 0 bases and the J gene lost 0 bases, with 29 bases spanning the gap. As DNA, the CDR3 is TGTGCCTGTGACACCGTCCTACGGTCGGGGGAAACAGATAGAAGCTCCTGGGACACCCGACAGATGTTTTTC. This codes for CACDTVLRSGETDRSSWDTRQMFF.

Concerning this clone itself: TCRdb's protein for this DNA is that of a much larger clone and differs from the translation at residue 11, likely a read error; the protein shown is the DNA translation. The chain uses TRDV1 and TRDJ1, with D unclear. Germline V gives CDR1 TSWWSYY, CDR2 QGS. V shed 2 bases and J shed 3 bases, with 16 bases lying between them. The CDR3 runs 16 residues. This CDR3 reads CALGETRAAYADKLIF. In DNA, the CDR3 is TGTGCTCTTGGGGAAACAAGGGCCGCGTACGCCGATAAACTCATCTTT.

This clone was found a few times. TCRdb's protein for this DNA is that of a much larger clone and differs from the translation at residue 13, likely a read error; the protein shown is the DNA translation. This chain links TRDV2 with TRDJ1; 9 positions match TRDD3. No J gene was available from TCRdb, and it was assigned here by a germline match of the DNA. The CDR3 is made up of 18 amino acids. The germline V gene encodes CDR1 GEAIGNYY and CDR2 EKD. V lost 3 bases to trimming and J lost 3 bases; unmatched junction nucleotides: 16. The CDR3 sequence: CACDLVLGDTRYADKLIF. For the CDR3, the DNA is TGTGCCTGTGACCTGGTACTGGGGGACACCCGATACGCCGATAAACTCATCTTT.

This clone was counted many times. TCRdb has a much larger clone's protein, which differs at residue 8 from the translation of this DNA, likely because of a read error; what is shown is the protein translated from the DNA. CDR3 sequence (DNA): TGTGCCTTTCCTTCCCCTTGCGCACTGGGGGATACGCAGGATAAACTCATCTTT. Translating gives CAFPSPCALGDTQDKLIF. The genes are TRDV3 and TRDJ1, with TRDD3 identical over 13 bases. CDR1 TVYSNPD and CDR2 GDNSRS come from the germline V gene (reference sequence). V dropped 2 bases and J dropped 5; count of bases not matched to a gene: 17. There are 18 residues in the CDR3.

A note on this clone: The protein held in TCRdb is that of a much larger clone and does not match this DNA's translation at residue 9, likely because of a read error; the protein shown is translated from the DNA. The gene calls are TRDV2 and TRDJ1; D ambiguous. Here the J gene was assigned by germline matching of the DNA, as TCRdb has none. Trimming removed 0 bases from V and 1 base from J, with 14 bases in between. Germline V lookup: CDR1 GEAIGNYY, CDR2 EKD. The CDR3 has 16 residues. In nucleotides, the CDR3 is TGTGCCTGTGACACCATTCTCCGCGAGGCCACCGATAAACTCATCTTT. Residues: CACDTILREATDKLIF.

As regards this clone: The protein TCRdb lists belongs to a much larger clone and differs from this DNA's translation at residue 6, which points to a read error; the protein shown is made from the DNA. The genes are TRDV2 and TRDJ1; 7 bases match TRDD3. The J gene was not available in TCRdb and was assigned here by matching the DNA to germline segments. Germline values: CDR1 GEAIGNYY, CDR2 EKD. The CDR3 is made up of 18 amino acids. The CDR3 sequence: CAVRRAGGPLLNTDKLIF. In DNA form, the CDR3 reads TGTGCTGTCCGGCGGGCTGGGGGTCCCCTTTTAAACACCGATAAACTCATCTTT.

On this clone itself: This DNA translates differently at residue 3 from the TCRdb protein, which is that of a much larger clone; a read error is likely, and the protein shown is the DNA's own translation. CDR3 in amino acids: CARGEQGLPTLIPWGLIF. The DNA for the CDR3 is TGTGCTCGTGGGGAACAGGGACTTCCTACGCTTATCCCCTGGGGACTCATCTTT. V gene TRDV1 combines with J gene TRDJ1; 8 positions match TRDD2. The J gene, absent from TCRdb, was called here by matching the DNA to germline. Germline V gives CDR1 TSWWSYY, CDR2 QGS. The CDR3 spans 18 residues.

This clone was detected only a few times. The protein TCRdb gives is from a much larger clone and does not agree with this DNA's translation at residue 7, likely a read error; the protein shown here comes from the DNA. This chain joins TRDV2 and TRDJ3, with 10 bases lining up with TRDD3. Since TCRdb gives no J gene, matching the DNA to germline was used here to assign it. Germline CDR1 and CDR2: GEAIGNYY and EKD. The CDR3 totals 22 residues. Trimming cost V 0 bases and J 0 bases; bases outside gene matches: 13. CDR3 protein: CACDTVPGDTRNHSWDTRQMFF. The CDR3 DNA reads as TGTGCCTGTGACACCGTACCGGGGGATACGCGTAATCACTCCTGGGACACCCGACAGATGTTTTTC.

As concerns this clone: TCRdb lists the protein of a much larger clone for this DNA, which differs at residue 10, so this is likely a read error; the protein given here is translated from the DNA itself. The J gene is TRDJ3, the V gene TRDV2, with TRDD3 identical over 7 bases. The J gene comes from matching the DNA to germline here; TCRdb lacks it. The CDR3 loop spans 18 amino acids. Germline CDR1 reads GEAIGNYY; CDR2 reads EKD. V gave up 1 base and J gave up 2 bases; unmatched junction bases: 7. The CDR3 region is CACDTGDAHPWDTRQMFF. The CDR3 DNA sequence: TGTGCCTGTGACACGGGGGATGCCCACCCCTGGGACACCCGACAGATGTTTTTC.

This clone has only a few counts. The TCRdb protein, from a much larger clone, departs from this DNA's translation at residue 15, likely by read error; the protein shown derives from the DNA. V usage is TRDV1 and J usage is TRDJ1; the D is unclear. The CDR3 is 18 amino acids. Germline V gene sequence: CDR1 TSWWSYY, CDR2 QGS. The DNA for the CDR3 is TGTGCTCTTGGGGAACATATCCCCCCCGGGGCTGTTACCGATAGACTCATCTTT. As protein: CALGEHIPPGAVTDRLIF.

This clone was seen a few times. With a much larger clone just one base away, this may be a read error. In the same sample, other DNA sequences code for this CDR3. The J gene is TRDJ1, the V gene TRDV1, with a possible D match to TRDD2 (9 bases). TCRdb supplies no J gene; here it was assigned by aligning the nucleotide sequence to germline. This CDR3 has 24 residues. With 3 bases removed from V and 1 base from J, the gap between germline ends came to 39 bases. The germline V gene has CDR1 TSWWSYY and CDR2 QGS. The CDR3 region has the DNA TGTGCTCTTGGGGACGGCCTTCCTACGTTCTTTACTGGGGGGTACGCGGACCCCACCGATAAACTCATCTTT. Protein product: CALGDGLPTFFTGGYADPTDKLIF.

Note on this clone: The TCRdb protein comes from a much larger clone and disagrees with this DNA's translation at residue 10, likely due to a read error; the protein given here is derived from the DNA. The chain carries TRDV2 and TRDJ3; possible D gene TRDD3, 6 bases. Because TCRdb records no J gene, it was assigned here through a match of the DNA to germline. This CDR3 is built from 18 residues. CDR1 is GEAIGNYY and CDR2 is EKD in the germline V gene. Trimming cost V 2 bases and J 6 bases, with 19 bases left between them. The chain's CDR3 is CACDRGGATGADTRQMFF. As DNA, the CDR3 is TGTGCCTGTGACAGAGGGGGAGCCACAGGGGCGGACACCCGACAGATGTTTTTC.

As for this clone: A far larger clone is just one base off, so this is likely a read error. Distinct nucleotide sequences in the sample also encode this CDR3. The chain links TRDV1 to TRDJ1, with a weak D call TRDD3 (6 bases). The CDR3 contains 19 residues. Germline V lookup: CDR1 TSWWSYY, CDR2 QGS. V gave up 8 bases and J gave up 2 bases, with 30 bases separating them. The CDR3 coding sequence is TGTGCTCTTACCATTACCCATGGTTATTTACTGGGAGATACCGATAAACTCATCTTT. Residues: CALTITHGYLLGDTDKLIF.

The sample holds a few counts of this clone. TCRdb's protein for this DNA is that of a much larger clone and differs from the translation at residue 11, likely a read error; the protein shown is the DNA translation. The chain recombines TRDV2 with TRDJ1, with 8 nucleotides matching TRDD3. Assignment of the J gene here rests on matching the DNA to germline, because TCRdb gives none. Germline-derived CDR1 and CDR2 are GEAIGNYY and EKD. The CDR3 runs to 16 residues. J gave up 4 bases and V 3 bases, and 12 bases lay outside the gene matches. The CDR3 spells CACDESTGGSLDKLIF. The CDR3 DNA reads TGTGCCTGTGACGAATCCACTGGGGGCTCACTCGATAAACTCATCTTT.

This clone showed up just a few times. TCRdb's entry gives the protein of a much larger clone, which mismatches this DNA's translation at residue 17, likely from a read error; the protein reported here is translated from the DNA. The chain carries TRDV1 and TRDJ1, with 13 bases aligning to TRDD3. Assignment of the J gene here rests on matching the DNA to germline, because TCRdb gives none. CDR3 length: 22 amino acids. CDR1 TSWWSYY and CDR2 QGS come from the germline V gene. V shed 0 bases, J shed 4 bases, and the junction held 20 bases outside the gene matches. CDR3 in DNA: TGTGCTCTTGGGGAACTGGGATCAAGTCGTACTGGGGGATACGTCGACATCGATAAACTCATCTTT. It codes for CALGELGSSRTGGYVDIDKLIF.

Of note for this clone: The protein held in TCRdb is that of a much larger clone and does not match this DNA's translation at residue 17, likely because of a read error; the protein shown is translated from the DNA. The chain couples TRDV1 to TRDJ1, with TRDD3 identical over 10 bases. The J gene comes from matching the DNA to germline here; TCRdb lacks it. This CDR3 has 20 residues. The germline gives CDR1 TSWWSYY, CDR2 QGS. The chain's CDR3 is CALGCPSLGLTGGCTDRLIF. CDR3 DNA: TGTGCTCTTGGGTGTCCTTCCCTCGGACTTACTGGGGGATGCACCGATAGACTCATCTTT.

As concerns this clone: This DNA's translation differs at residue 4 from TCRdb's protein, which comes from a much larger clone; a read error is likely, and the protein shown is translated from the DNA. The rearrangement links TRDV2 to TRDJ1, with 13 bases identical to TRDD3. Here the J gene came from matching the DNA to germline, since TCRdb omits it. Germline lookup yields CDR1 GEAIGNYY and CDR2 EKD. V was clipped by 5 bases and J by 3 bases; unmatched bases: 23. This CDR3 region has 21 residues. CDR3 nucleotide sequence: TGTGCCTGTGGCGGACTACTGGGGGATACGCAAGGGCGTGGGGCCCCCGATAAACTCATCTTT. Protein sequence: CACGGLLGDTQGRGAPDKLIF.

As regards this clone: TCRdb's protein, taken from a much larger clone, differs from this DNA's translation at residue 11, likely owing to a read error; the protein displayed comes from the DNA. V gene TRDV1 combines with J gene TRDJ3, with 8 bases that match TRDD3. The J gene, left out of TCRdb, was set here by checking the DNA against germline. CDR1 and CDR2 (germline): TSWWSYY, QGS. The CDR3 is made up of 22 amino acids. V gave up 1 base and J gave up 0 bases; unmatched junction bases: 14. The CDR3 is CALGERLLGAPQGSWDTRQMFF. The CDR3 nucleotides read TGTGCTCTTGGGGAACGGCTACTGGGGGCCCCCCAGGGCTCCTGGGACACCCGACAGATGTTTTTC.

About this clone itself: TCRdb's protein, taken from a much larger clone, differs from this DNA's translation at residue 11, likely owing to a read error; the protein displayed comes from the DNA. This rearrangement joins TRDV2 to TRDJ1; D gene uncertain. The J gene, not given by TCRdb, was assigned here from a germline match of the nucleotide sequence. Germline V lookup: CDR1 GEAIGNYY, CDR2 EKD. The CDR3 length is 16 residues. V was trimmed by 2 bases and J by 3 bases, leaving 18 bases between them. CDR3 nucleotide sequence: TGTGCCTGTGACAAAGGGACCCTGAAGTACGCCGATAAACTCATCTTT. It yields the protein CACDKGTLKYADKLIF.

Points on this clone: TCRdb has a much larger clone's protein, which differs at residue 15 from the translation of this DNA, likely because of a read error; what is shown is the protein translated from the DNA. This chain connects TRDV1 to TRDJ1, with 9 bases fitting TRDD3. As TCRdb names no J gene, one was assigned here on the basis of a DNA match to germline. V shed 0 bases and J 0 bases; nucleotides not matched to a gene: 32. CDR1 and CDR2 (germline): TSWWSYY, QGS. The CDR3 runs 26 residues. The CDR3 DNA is TGTGCTCTTGGGGAACTAGAGGCCTACAAGGCCCGCCGTGGCCGGGGGATACTGGCGGACACCGATAAACTCATCTTT. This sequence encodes CALGELEAYKARRGRGILADTDKLIF.

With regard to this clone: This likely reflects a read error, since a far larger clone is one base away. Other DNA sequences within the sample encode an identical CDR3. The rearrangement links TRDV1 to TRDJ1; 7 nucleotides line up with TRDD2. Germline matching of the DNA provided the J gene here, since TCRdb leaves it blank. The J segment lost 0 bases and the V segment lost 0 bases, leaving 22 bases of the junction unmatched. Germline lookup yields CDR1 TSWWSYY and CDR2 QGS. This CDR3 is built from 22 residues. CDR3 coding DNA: TGTGCTCTTGGGGAACTTATTCCTACGGCCGGGACACCGTCGAAGTACACCGATAAACTCATCTTT. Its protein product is CALGELIPTAGTPSKYTDKLIF.